These 6 T cell receptor beta chains originate from one sample sequenced in a study of blood T cell repertoires in COVID-19. Repertoires were generated with immunoSEQ multiplex PCR, while TCRdb's copy carries only in-frame clones and drops some. The data contain about 89,000 clones, about 83% of them singletons. What was sequenced was peripheral blood. These TCRs come from a human donor in a cohort sampled during active COVID-19.

J is TRBJ2-7 and V is TRBV6-6; possibly TRBD1 for D (5 bases). The V gene lost 5 bases and the J gene lost 6 bases, with 14 bases spanning the gap. This CDR3 region has 13 residues. Looked up from germline, CDR1 is MNHNY and CDR2 is SVGAGI (reference sequence). CDR3 sequence: CASSPPTVREQYF. The CDR3 DNA follows: TGTGCCAGCAGTCCACCGACAGTACGCGAGCAGTACTTC.

In this sample, this clone turned up once. The chain has TRBV19 and TRBJ2-1; 8 nucleotides match TRBD1. J gave up 0 bases and V 4 bases, and 11 bases lay outside the gene matches. Germline assignment: CDR1 LNHDA and CDR2 SQIVND (reference sequence). CDR3 length: 18 amino acids. In nucleotides, the CDR3 is TGTGCCAGTAGTACACGGACAGGGTGGGGGAGCTCCTACAATGAGCAGTTCTTC. This encodes CASSTRTGWGSSYNEQFF.

The chain carries TRBV18 and TRBJ2-5; 8 bases agree with TRBD2. The CDR3 has 14 amino acids. The germline V gene has CDR1 KGHSH and CDR2 LQKENI. The trim removed 3 bases at V and 8 bases at J, leaving 8 bases unmatched. The CDR3 DNA reads as TGTGCCAGCTCACCGGGACTAGACTCAGGTACCCAGTACTTC. Its protein product is CASSPGLDSGTQYF.

The V call is TRBV27, the J call TRBJ2-7; D possibly corresponds to TRBD1 (6 bases). V lost 5 bases, J lost 0 bases, and 8 bases lay in between. The CDR3 length is 13 residues. Germline assignment: CDR1 MNHEY and CDR2 SMNVEV (reference sequence). The CDR3: CASSLDSSYEQYF. For the CDR3, the DNA is TGTGCCAGCAGTCTGGACAGCTCCTACGAGCAGTACTTC.

The chain carries TRBV7-9 and TRBJ2-1, with a tentative D call TRBD2 (6 bases). The CDR3 has 14 amino acids. Germline V gene sequence: CDR1 SEHNR, CDR2 FQNEAQ (reference sequence). Trimming took off 5 bases at V and 6 bases at J, with 14 bases between the two ends. The CDR3 coding sequence is TGTGCCAGCAGCCCCGGGACTTTTTTCAATGAGCAGTTCTTC. Protein: CASSPGTFFNEQFF.

The chain is built from TRBV7-2 and TRBJ1-4; 8 bases are shared with TRBD1. Germline V gene lookup returns CDR1 SGHTA and CDR2 FQGNSA. V lost 4 bases, J lost 8 bases, and 9 bases stayed unmatched. The CDR3 totals 15 residues. The CDR3 sequence: CASSSDRGVGEKLFF. CDR3 DNA sequence: TGTGCCAGCAGCTCCGACAGGGGTGTAGGCGAAAAACTGTTTTTT.